This T cell receptor (beta chain) was observed in a study of blood T cell repertoires in COVID-19. Study summary: Researchers got acute and convalescent COVID-19 samples from the United States, Italy and Spain.

CDR3 length: 16 amino acids. Germline V CDR1 and CDR2: SEHNR, FQNEAQ (reference sequence). J was trimmed by 3 bases and V by 5 bases; bases with no gene match: 6. Per the original methods: Estimation of nucleated cell counts relied on the amplification of reference gene primers. The method was immunoSEQ multiplex PCR; TCRdb's version includes in-frame clones alone and lacks a portion of them. The DNA gave D and trimming, while V, J and clone size come from that table. This sample has about 670,000 clones, with over 80% found just once. This receptor was identified in a woman younger than 30 with acute or convalescent COVID-19. The chain combines TRBV7-9 with TRBJ2-2, with 10 bases identical to TRBD2. What was sequenced was peripheral blood. CDR3 loop: CASSPMGLAHTGELFF. Written as DNA, the CDR3 is TGTGCCAGCAGCCCGATGGGACTAGCGCACACCGGGGAGCTGTTTTTT.